This T cell receptor (beta chain) is from a study of blood T cell repertoires in COVID-19. Study-wide background: Samples of COVID-19 (acute and convalescent) were obtained from the United States, Italy and Spain. T cells, B-cell-depleted T cells, or PBMCs supplied cDNA or gDNA.

Seattle patient enrollment occurred during active infection, with longitudinal follow-up thereafter. In the authors' workflow: Nucleated cell number was recorded as an estimate derived from reference gene primer amplification. The method was immunoSEQ multiplex PCR; TCRdb's version includes in-frame clones alone and lacks a portion of them. V and J calls and clone size are as listed in that table; D and trimming were resolved from the DNA. The table records over 150,000 clones, approximately 88% of them present only once. The germline V and J ends were trimmed by 7 bases and 2 bases, with 11 bases remaining between them. The germline CDR1 and CDR2 sequences are MDHEN and SYDVKM. The CDR3 totals 14 residues.

The receptor comes from a woman aged 40 to 50 with COVID-19, enrolled during active disease. V usage is TRBV28 and J usage is TRBJ1-4; a weak D match, TRBD1 (5 bases). Sequencing used peripheral blood. In DNA form, the CDR3 reads TGTGCCAGCACCGTGGGGGGGACTAATGAAAAACTGTTTTTT. Translation: CASTVGGTNEKLFF.